This entry features one T cell receptor beta chain sequence. The specificity of this receptor is unknown. No qualities accompany the bases; no much larger clone lies one base away. The CDR3 sequence holds 17 residues, the cysteine and phenylalanine included. Just CDR3 DNA is preserved here, 51 bases in frame from base 1. Clipping removes 5 bases from V and 5 bases from J, with 15 as the unmatched junction base count. As encoded in the germline V gene (reference sequence), CDR1 is PRHDT while CDR2 is FYEKMQ. The sample belongs to a study of early stage breast cancer tumors (dated by TCRdb to the late 2010s). Broadly, across the study: Of the roughly 15 invasive breast tumors, twelve were found to be estrogen receptor-positive, progesterone receptor-positive and HER2-negative. About 65% of the 12 ER+/PR+/HER2- tumors were invasive ductal carcinomas, while the other four were invasive lobular carcinomas. On average, each sample had 8 to 10-fold read coverage. The samples as a whole yielded more than 2.5 million detected templates, corresponding to approximately 990,000 unique clonotypes.

Results and caveats for the whole study, not just this receptor: Enriched TCRB sequences shared across patients were mostly commonly generated sequences, unlikely to play an important role in the tumor microenvironment. Bulk genomic DNA sequencing of unsorted cells missed chain pairing and functional markers such as CD4, CD8 and FOXP3. Analysis by tumor subtype was prevented by the small cohort size. Repertoires from blood and normal breast were more alike than repertoires from blood and tumor, and in about 85% of the 16 patients, comparing each tissue with blood separated tumor from normal. Compared with adjacent normal breast tissue, tumors had 2.5 to 3-fold higher T cell density and higher clonality.

Dicing about 18-50 mg of tumor tissue typically produced more than 2.5 ug of DNA. The study profiled bulk TCR beta-chain repertoires in matched peripheral blood, tumor and adjacent normal breast tissue taken from roughly 17 patients with early-stage breast cancer. Following resection, visually identified tumor tissue was excised and transferred into prechilled RNAlater. Using a TissueLyser II, roughly 18-55 mg of tumor tissue was diced and homogenized in RLTplus buffer with beta-mercaptoethanol and antifoaming agent. Genomic DNA was extracted with the Qiagen AllPrep DNA/RNA Mini kit. Each sample was amplified as two independent genomic DNA replicates: around 0.47 ug for blood and 1.5 ug for tumor or normal breast. TCRB sequencing of genomic DNA was carried out with the ImmunoSeq Intro kit according to the manufacturer's instructions. For absolute quantification, the roughly 30-cycle multiplex PCR included proprietary primers along with spike-in control sequences. Single-end 150-bp reads were used to sequence an 87-bp fragment covering the CDR3 and the flanking V and J genes. Each lane of an Illumina MiSeq running version 3.0 chemistry carried seven multiplexed samples, with two replicates apiece. Turning to the authors' computational methods: The vendor's proprietary pipeline processed the raw data and merged both replicates into a single result for each sample. To define clonotypes, the study grouped productive rearrangements that shared the V-gene family, CDR3 amino acid sequence and J-gene segment. Clonality was calculated as 1 minus the normalized Shannon entropy (Pielou evenness) of TCRB abundances. To estimate T cell density, the total number of templates was divided by the number of input cells, which was inferred from the amount of DNA input. Recon, run with its default parameters, was used to estimate overall repertoire diversity and clonality. Tumor-enriched clonotypes were defined as having over 0.1% abundance in tumor and at least 32-fold higher abundance than in normal breast. TCRdb carries this immuneACCESS record with in-frame sequences only. Its versions omit some clonotypes, under half of them owing to an unresolved V gene in the studies checked, with the rest unexplained. That table supplies the V and J calls and clone size; D and trimming were determined from the DNA. The sample has 25,000 to 30,000 clones on record, about 59% of them singletons. The ten largest clonotypes hold 8.5% of the sample.

The rearrangement combines TRBV13 with TRBJ2-7; 10 bases in between match TRBD2. Sequences were obtained from breast tumor tissue. This clonotype was sampled from a person aged 50-59 years with breast cancer. The nucleotides are TGTGCCAGCAGCCAGGGTGGGCTAGCGGGAGTCGTGAACGAGCAGTACTTC. This encodes CASSQGGLAGVVNEQYF. Outside the CDR3, residues come from the reference TRBV13 and TRBJ2-7 proteins, so the full variable domain is: AAGVIQSPRHLIKEKRETATLKCYPIPRHDTVYWYQQGPGQDPQFLISFYEKMQSDKGSIPDRFSAQQFSDYHSELNMSSLELGDSALYFCASSQGGLAGVVNEQYFGPGTRLTVT.